These 8 T cell receptor beta chains originate from one sample sequenced in a study of cytomegalovirus exposure and HLA in healthy donors. Both 60 Vbeta primers and 13 Jbeta primers went into the PCR. TCRdb keeps only in-frame clones here, not all; method: immunoSEQ multiplex PCR. This repertoire includes 87,000 or so clones. The sample taken for sequencing was PBMCs. The receptor source for this set is a man aged 50 to 59 in good health and CMV-seropositive.

The CDR3 DNA sequence: TGTGCCAGCCGGGGACAGAAGAACACTGAAGCTTTCTTT. Amino acids: CASRGQKNTEAFF. This chain joins TRBV6-5 and TRBJ1-1, with TRBD1 matching 7 bases. V was pared by 8 bases and J by 1 base, with 4 bases of the junction left unmatched. This CDR3 spans 13 amino acids. Per the germline V gene, CDR1 is MNHEY and CDR2 is SVGAGI.

The DNA for the CDR3 is TGTGCCAGCTCCCCCCCCCTCTGGGACAGGGGGCATTTTGGCTACACCTTC. As protein: CASSPPLWDRGHFGYTF. V and J are TRBV18 and TRBJ1-2, with 12 nucleotides matching TRBD1. CDR1 is KGHSH, CDR2 LQKENI, per germline. The CDR3 consists of 17 residues. V lost 6 bases and J lost 7; bases outside the gene matches: 15. Full variable domain (rest looked up from reference TRBV18 and TRBJ1-2): NAGVMQNPRHLVRRRGQEARLRCSPMKGHSHVYWYRQLPEEGLKFMVYLQKENIIDESGMPKERFSAEFPKEGPSILRIQQVVRGDSAAYFCASSPPLWDRGHFGYTFGSGTRLTVV.

The J gene is TRBJ2-7, the V gene TRBV11-2, with 7 bases fitting TRBD1. This CDR3 is built from 15 residues. From germline, CDR1 is SGHAT and CDR2 FQNNGV. J was trimmed by 0 bases and V by 2 bases; bases with no gene match: 4. CDR3 protein: CASSLYEGASYEQYV. In DNA form, the CDR3 reads TGTGCCAGCAGCTTATATGAGGGGGCCTCCTACGAGCAGTACGTC.

The chain joins TRBV18 to TRBJ2-7; TRBD1 agrees at 7 bases. V lost 6 bases and J lost 5; bases outside the gene matches: 10. Germline CDR1 reads KGHSH; CDR2 reads LQKENI. The CDR3 sequence is 14 residues long. The DNA for the CDR3 is TGTGCCAGCTCTCCTCGTCCGCAGGGGGACGAGCAGTACTTC. Translated: CASSPRPQGDEQYF.

The J gene is TRBJ2-3, the V gene TRBV6-1, with 10 bases aligning to TRBD1. Germline V gene lookup returns CDR1 MNHNS and CDR2 SASEGT. After removal of 6 bases from V and 5 bases from J, the junction contained 5 bases not matched to a gene. The CDR3 spans 14 residues. The CDR3 region is CASRDRGKGDTQYF. CDR3 DNA: TGTGCCAGCAGGGACAGGGGGAAGGGAGATACGCAGTATTTT.

The chain combines TRBV4-1 with TRBJ1-2, with 7 positions matching TRBD1. The junction had 5 bases not matched to a gene; V was cut back by 2 bases and J by 5 bases. The CDR3 consists of 14 residues. CDR1 and CDR2 from the germline V gene are MGHRA and YSYEKL. The CDR3 reads CASSQRQGDYGYTF. CDR3 nucleotide sequence: TGCGCCAGCAGCCAACGACAGGGTGATTATGGCTACACCTTC.

The chain's CDR3 is CASSTTTGPYGYTF. CDR3 coding DNA: TGTGCCAGTAGTACAACCACAGGCCCCTATGGCTACACCTTC. The chain recombines TRBV19 with TRBJ1-2; the D gene is possibly TRBD1 (5 bases). This CDR3 has 14 amino acids. Germline V gives CDR1 LNHDA, CDR2 SQIVND (reference sequence). Between the trimmed V and J ends, which lost 4 bases and 4 bases, there was a span of 13 bases. Full variable domain (outside the CDR3, taken from reference TRBV19 and TRBJ1-2): DGGITQSPKYLFRKEGQNVTLSCEQNLNHDAMYWYRQDPGQGLRLIYYSQIVNDFQKGDIAEGYSVSREKKESFPLTVTSAQKNPTAFYLCASSTTTGPYGYTFGSGTRLTVV.

The chain is built from TRBV7-9 and TRBJ2-5, with D possibly being TRBD1 (5 bases). Germline-derived CDR1 and CDR2 are SEHNR and FQNEAQ (reference sequence). The CDR3 has 15 amino acids. Trimming took 0 bases from V and 1 from J, leaving 9 bases between them. DNA of the CDR3: TGTGCCAGCAGCTTAGCAATTAGGGGCCAAGAGACCCAGTACTTC. It translates to CASSLAIRGQETQYF.